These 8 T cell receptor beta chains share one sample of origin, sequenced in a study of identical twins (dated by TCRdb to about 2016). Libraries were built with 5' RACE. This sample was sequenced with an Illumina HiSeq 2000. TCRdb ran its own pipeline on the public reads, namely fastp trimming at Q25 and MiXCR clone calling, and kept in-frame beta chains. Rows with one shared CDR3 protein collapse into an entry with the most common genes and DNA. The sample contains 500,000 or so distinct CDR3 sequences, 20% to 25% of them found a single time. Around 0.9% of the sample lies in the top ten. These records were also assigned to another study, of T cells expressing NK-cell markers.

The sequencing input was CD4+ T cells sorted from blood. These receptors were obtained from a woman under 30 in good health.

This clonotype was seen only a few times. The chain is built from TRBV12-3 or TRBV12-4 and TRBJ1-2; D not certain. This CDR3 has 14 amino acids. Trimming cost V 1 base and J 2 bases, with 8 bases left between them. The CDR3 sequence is CASSLGAANYGYTF. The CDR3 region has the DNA TGTGCCAGCAGTTTAGGGGCTGCCAACTATGGCTACACCTTC.

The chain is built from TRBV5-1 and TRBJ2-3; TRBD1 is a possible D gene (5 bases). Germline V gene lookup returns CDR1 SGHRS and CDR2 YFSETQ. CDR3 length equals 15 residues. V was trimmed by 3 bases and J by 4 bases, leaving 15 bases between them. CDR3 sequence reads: CASSSGHPGADTQYF. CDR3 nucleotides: TGCGCCAGCAGCTCAGGACACCCTGGCGCAGATACGCAGTATTTT.

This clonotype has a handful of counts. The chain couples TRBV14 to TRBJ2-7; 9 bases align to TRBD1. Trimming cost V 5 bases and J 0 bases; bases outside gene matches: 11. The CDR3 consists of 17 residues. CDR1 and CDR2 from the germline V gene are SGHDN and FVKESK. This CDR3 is CASSSKTGTGSSYEQYF. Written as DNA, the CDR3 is TGTGCCAGCAGCTCCAAGACCGGGACAGGGAGCTCCTACGAGCAGTACTTC.

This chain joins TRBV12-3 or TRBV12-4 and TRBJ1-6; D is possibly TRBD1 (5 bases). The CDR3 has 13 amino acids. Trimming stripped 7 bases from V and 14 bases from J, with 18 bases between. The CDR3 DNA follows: TGTGCCAGCACCACGGGGGTGATTATGGCCCTCCACTTT. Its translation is CASTTGVIMALHF.

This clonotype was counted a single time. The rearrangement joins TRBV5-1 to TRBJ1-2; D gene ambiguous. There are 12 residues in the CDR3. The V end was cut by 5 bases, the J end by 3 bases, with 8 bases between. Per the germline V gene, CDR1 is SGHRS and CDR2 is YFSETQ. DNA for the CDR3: TGCGCCAGCAGGGACGGGGACTATGGCTACACCTTC. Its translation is CASRDGDYGYTF.

The CDR3 nucleotides are TGTGCCAGCAGCTTATACCGGGACGGCTACGAGCAGTACTTC. Translated: CASSLYRDGYEQYF. The chain links TRBV7-3 to TRBJ2-7; D may correspond to TRBD1 or TRBD2 (5 bases each). The CDR3 length is 14 residues. Germline V gene sequence: CDR1 SGHTA, CDR2 FQGTGA. Trimming cost V 2 bases and J 3 bases, with 11 bases left between them.

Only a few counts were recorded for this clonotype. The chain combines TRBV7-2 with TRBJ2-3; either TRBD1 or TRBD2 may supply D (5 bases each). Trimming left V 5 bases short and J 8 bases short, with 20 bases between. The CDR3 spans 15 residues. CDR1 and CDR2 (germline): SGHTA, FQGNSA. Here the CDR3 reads CASSRGLGLAGTQYF. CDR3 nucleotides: TGTGCCAGCAGCAGGGGCCTAGGGCTAGCCGGTACGCAGTATTTT.

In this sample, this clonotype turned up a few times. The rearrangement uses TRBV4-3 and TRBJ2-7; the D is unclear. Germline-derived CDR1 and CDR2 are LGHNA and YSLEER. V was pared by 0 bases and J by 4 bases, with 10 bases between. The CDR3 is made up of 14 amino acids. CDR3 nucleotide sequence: TGCGCCAGCAGCCAAGAAATCTCCCTGTACGAGCAGTACTTC. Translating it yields CASSQEISLYEQYF.